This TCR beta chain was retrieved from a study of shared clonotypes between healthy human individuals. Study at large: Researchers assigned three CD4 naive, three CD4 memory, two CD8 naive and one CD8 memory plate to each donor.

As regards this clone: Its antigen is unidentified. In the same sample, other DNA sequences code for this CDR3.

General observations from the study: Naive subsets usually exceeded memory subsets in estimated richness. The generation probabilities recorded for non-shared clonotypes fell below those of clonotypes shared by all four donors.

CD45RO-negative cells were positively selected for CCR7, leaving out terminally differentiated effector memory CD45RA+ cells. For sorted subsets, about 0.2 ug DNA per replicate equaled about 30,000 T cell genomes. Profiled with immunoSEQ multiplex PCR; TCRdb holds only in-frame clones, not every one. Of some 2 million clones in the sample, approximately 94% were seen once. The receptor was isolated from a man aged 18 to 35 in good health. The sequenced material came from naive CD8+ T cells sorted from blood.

The CDR3 DNA reads TGTGCCAGCAGCTTAGAGGGGAGCTACGAGCAGTACTTC. It yields the protein CASSLEGSYEQYF. This rearrangement joins TRBV11-2 to TRBJ2-7, with D possibly matching TRBD2 (5 bases). The CDR3 runs to 13 residues. CDR1 is SGHAT and CDR2 is FQNNGV in the germline V gene. Trimming removed 0 bases at V and 3 bases at J, with 6 bases between.